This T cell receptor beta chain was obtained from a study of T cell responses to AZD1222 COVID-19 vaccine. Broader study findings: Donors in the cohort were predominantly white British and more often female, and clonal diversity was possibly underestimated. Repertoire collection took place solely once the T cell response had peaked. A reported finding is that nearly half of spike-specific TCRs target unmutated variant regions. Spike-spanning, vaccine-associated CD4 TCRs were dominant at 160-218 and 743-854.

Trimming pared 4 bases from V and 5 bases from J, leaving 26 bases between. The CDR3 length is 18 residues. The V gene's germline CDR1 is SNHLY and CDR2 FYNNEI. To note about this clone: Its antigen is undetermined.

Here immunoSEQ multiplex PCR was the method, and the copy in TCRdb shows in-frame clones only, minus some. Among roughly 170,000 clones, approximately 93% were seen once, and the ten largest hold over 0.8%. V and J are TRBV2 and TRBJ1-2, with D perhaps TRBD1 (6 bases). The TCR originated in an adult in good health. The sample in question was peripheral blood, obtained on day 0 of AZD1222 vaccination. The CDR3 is CASSAHRDTYRTTYGYTF. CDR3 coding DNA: TGTGCCAGCAGTGCCCACCGGGACACTTACCGTACAACGTATGGCTACACCTTC.